These 31 T cell receptor beta chains were all obtained from the same sample, sequenced in a study of cytomegalovirus exposure and HLA in healthy donors. Vbeta (60) and Jbeta (13) primers were used in the PCR. Measured with immunoSEQ multiplex PCR; TCRdb has only the in-frame clones, and not every one. The data show approximately 150,000 clones, with 75% to 85% seen just once and under 15% held by the top ten. The sample taken for sequencing was PBMCs. The receptors come from a woman aged 45-65 years in good health and CMV-seronegative.

The chain joins TRBV5-4 to TRBJ1-4, with D unclear. This CDR3 has 15 amino acids. The germline V and J ends were trimmed by 3 bases and 0 bases, with 9 bases remaining between them. In germline, CDR1 is SGHNT, CDR2 YYREEE (reference sequence). CDR3: CASSSSVSTNEKLFF. CDR3 sequence (DNA): TGTGCCAGCAGCTCCTCCGTTTCAACTAATGAAAAACTGTTTTTT.

The rearrangement links TRBV9 to TRBJ1-4, with TRBD1 as a possible D gene (6 bases). CDR1 and CDR2 (germline): SGDLS, YYNGEE. The CDR3 runs to 15 residues. Trimming took 3 bases from V and 8 from J, leaving 17 bases between them. CDR3 nucleotide sequence: TGTGCCAGCAGCGCCGGGGACAACGCAAAGGAAAAACTGTTTTTT. Its protein is CASSAGDNAKEKLFF.

The chain joins TRBV18 to TRBJ2-7; maybe TRBD2 (6 bases). The CDR3 totals 12 residues. V lost 3 bases to trimming and J lost 6 bases, with 9 bases between them. The germline CDR1 and CDR2 sequences are KGHSH and LQKENI. CDR3 region: CASSPGGVEQYF. The CDR3 nucleotides read TGTGCCAGCTCACCGGGGGGAGTCGAGCAGTACTTC.

This clone was picked up one time. The chain recombines TRBV5-1 with TRBJ2-3; a possible D gene is TRBD2 (5 bases). Germline CDR1 is SGHRS and CDR2 is YFSETQ. The CDR3 covers 14 residues. The V end lost 3 bases, the J end lost 0 bases, and 8 bases lay between the germline ends. The CDR3 DNA sequence: TGCGCCAGCAGCTCAGGACTCAGCACAGATACGCAGTATTTT. It encodes CASSSGLSTDTQYF.

This clone was seen a handful of times. One end of the junction is discordant with germline, which a read error may explain. V and J are TRBV7-9 and TRBJ1-2, with D possibly TRBD1 on 5 matching bases. The germline gives CDR1 SEHNR, CDR2 FQNEAQ (reference sequence). The CDR3 runs to 15 residues. CDR3 in DNA: TGTTCCAGCAGCCGCGGGGGTGAAGCTAACTATGGCTACACCTTC. Translating it yields CSSSRGGEANYGYTF.

V gene TRBV7-2 combines with J gene TRBJ2-7; the D is unclear. CDR1 is SGHTA and CDR2 is FQGNSA in the germline V gene. The V and J ends lost 3 bases and 6 bases respectively, with 9 bases between them. There are 12 residues in the CDR3. CDR3 loop: CASSLQIPEQYF. CDR3 bases: TGTGCCAGCAGCTTGCAGATCCCCGAGCAGTACTTC.

This chain connects TRBV7-2 to TRBJ1-1, with 7 bases matching TRBD1. In germline, CDR1 is SGHTA, CDR2 FQGNSA. V trimming: 5 bases; J trimming: 2 bases; junction bases outside the gene matches: 8. The CDR3 sequence is 15 residues long. CDR3 DNA: TGTGCCAGCAGCCCGAAGGCAGGGGGAAACACTGAAGCTTTCTTT. Translating it yields CASSPKAGGNTEAFF.

This clone occurred once. The chain is built from TRBV5-1 and TRBJ1-1, with D possibly TRBD1 on 6 matching bases. The ends were cut back, 4 bases at V and 3 bases at J, with 16 bases in the middle. CDR3 size: 15 residues. Germline-derived CDR1 and CDR2 are SGHRS and YFSETQ. DNA for the CDR3: TGCGCCAGCAGCGTCCAACAGGGATGGGACACTGAAGCTTTCTTT. Translated: CASSVQQGWDTEAFF.

This clone was observed a single time. This chain joins TRBV15 and TRBJ2-5; 13 bases are shared with TRBD2. With V trimmed by 0 bases and J by 4 bases, 11 bases remained unmatched. Germline-derived CDR1 and CDR2 are LNHNV and YYDKDF (reference sequence). CDR3 length equals 19 residues. CDR3 DNA: TGTGCCACCAGCAGAGATCTGGAGACTAGCGGGAGGCCGGTAGAGACCCAGTACTTC. Translating gives CATSRDLETSGRPVETQYF. Full variable domain (outside the CDR3, taken from reference TRBV15 and TRBJ2-5): DAMVIQNPRYQVTQFGKPVTLSCSQTLNHNVMYWYQQKSSQAPKLLFHYYDKDFNNEADTPDNFQSRRPNTSFCFLDIRSPGLGDTAMYLCATSRDLETSGRPVETQYFGPGTRLLVL.

This clone was counted between two and nine times. The rearrangement uses TRBV2 and TRBJ2-5; possible D gene TRBD1, 6 bases. There are 17 residues in the CDR3. Between the trimmed V and J ends, which lost 2 bases and 3 bases, there was a span of 19 bases. Germline CDR1 is SNHLY and CDR2 is FYNNEI. The CDR3 DNA reads TGTGCCAGCAGTGAACGTCGTGGACAGCGAGGAGAAGAGACCCAGTACTTC. Translation gives CASSERRGQRGEETQYF.

This chain connects TRBV9 to TRBJ2-5; 10 bases match TRBD2. Germline CDR1 is SGDLS and CDR2 is YYNGEE. This CDR3 has 17 amino acids. J lost 4 bases, V lost 0 bases, and 9 bases had no gene match. Written as DNA, the CDR3 is TGTGCCAGCAGCGTAGGGTCTAGCGGGGGTCAGGGAGAGACCCAGTACTTC. This gives the protein CASSVGSSGGQGETQYF.

J is TRBJ1-5 and V is TRBV7-9, with TRBD1 identical over 10 bases. Germline V gene lookup returns CDR1 SEHNR and CDR2 FQNEAQ (reference sequence). V was clipped by 5 bases and J by 5 bases; unmatched bases: 18. The CDR3 covers 19 residues. The CDR3 region has the DNA TGTGCCAGCAGCCCCTATTCGGGACAGGGGTTTCTTGATGATCAGCCCCAGCATTTT. Encoded protein: CASSPYSGQGFLDDQPQHF.

The gene calls are TRBV13 and TRBJ2-7, with 12 bases aligning to TRBD2. The CDR3 loop spans 18 amino acids. Germline V lookup: CDR1 PRHDT, CDR2 FYEKMQ (reference sequence). The J segment lost 5 bases and the V segment lost 0 bases, leaving 11 bases of the junction unmatched. The CDR3 spells CASSLGASGGAKVHEQYF. The CDR3 coding sequence is TGTGCCAGCAGCTTAGGTGCTAGCGGGGGGGCCAAGGTTCACGAGCAGTACTTC.

The chain links TRBV7-9 to TRBJ2-5, with D possibly matching TRBD2 (7 bases). Trimming pared 5 bases from V and 4 bases from J, leaving 11 bases between. CDR3 size: 13 residues. Germline lookup yields CDR1 SEHNR and CDR2 FQNEAQ (reference sequence). CDR3 protein: CASSRGASETQYF. In DNA form, the CDR3 reads TGTGCCAGCAGCCGGGGGGCGTCAGAGACCCAGTACTTC. The complete variable domain, with remaining parts taken from reference TRBV7-9 and TRBJ2-5, reads DTGVSQNPRHKITKRGQNVTFRCDPISEHNRLYWYRQTLGQGPEFLTYFQNEAQLEKSRLLSDRFSAERPKGSFSTLEIQRTEQGDSAMYLCASSRGASETQYFGPGTRLLVL.

This clone was observed once. The chain couples TRBV5-6 to TRBJ1-3; TRBD1 agrees at 10 bases. The length of the CDR3 is 17 residues. V gave up 3 bases and J gave up 6 bases; unmatched junction bases: 12. The V gene's germline CDR1 is SGHDT and CDR2 YYEEEE. The CDR3 loop reads CASSSDRGHPGENTIYF. In DNA form, the CDR3 reads TGTGCCAGCAGCTCTGACAGGGGGCATCCTGGGGAAAACACCATATATTTT.

The CDR3: CASSQDRDGGRYGYTF. DNA of the CDR3: TGTGCCAGCAGCCAAGATAGGGACGGGGGGCGATATGGCTACACCTTC. The gene calls are TRBV4-2 and TRBJ1-2, with D maybe TRBD1 (6 bases). Germline loops: CDR1 LGHNA, CDR2 YNFKEQ. This CDR3 has 16 amino acids. Trimming shortened V by 0 bases and J by 5 bases, and 16 bases separated the two germline ends.

This clone turned up a few times. V gene TRBV7-2 combines with J gene TRBJ2-1; 11 bases match TRBD1. The length of the CDR3 is 14 residues. V was pared by 4 bases and J by 7 bases, with 3 bases of the junction left unmatched. Germline V CDR1 and CDR2: SGHTA, FQGNSA. The CDR3 coding sequence is TGTGCCAGCAGCTCAGGACAGGGGGCGAATGAGCAGTTCTTC. Translated: CASSSGQGANEQFF.

V and J are TRBV6-6 and TRBJ1-5; a possible D gene is TRBD1 (5 bases). CDR3 length: 12 residues. The germline V gene encodes CDR1 MNHNY and CDR2 SVGAGI (reference sequence). Trimming pared 7 bases from V and 9 bases from J, leaving 13 bases between. CDR3 amino acids: CASNPGDRPQHF. CDR3 nucleotides: TGTGCCAGCAACCCGGGGGATCGGCCCCAGCATTTT.

CDR3 protein: CASQGRGNRMNTEAFF. CDR3 coding DNA: TGCGCCAGCCAAGGGAGAGGAAATAGGATGAACACTGAAGCTTTCTTT. The gene calls are TRBV4-3 and TRBJ1-1; the D is unclear. The CDR3 is made up of 16 amino acids. Germline V lookup: CDR1 LGHNA, CDR2 YSLEER. The germline V and J ends were trimmed by 8 bases and 0 bases, with 19 bases remaining between them.

The chain employs TRBV29-1 and TRBJ2-2; possible D gene TRBD1, 7 bases. CDR3 length: 13 residues. Germline-derived CDR1 and CDR2 are SQVTM and ANQGSEA. The germline V and J ends were trimmed by 4 bases and 6 bases, with 12 bases remaining between them. In DNA, the CDR3 is TGCAGCGTTGGCGGGACAGTGCCCGGGGAGCTGTTTTTT. Protein product: CSVGGTVPGELFF.

The chain joins TRBV7-2 to TRBJ1-2; 8 bases are shared with TRBD1. With 1 base clipped from V and 6 bases from J, the junction kept 1 base outside the gene matches. Germline V gene lookup returns CDR1 SGHTA and CDR2 FQGNSA. This CDR3 region has 13 residues. The CDR3: CASSLDRGDGYTF. CDR3 in DNA: TGTGCCAGCAGCTTAGACAGGGGGGATGGCTACACCTTC. Drawing the rest from reference TRBV7-2 and TRBJ1-2, the complete variable domain is GAGVSQSPSNKVTEKGKDVELRCDPISGHTALYWYRQSLGQGLEFLIYFQGNSAPDKSGLPSDRFSAERTGGSVSTLTIQRTQQEDSAVYLCASSLDRGDGYTFGSGTRLTVV.

This clone appeared once. The gene calls are TRBV7-2 and TRBJ1-2; TRBD1 matches at 10 bases. Germline CDR1 is SGHTA and CDR2 is FQGNSA. J gave up 8 bases and V 5 bases, and 8 bases lay outside the gene matches. The CDR3 has 14 residues. CDR3 region: CASSAGQGVGGYTF. The CDR3 DNA is TGTGCCAGCAGCGCCGGACAGGGGGTCGGGGGCTACACCTTC.

The chain couples TRBV27 to TRBJ1-4; no clear D gene. Between the trimmed V and J ends, which lost 7 bases and 0 bases, there was a span of 18 bases. The CDR3 length is 17 residues. Germline V gene lookup returns CDR1 MNHEY and CDR2 SMNVEV (reference sequence). CDR3: CASTGTWRSTTNEKLFF. In nucleotides, the CDR3 is TGTGCCAGCACCGGAACCTGGAGGAGTACAACTAATGAAAAACTGTTTTTT.

This rearrangement joins TRBV7-8 to TRBJ2-7, with a tentative D call TRBD1 (6 bases). Between the trimmed V and J ends, which lost 5 bases and 2 bases, there was a span of 13 bases. Germline loops: CDR1 SGHVS, CDR2 FQNEAQ. The CDR3 sequence is 14 residues long. The CDR3, as DNA: TGTGCCAGCAGCCATCGGACAGAGACCTACGAGCAGTACTTC. Its translation is CASSHRTETYEQYF.

As concerns this clone: The sample carries other DNA sequences with the same CDR3. The gene calls are TRBV15 and TRBJ2-3, with D perhaps matching TRBD2 (6 bases). Germline CDR1 is LNHNV and CDR2 is YYDKDF (reference sequence). Trimming shortened V by 0 bases and J by 0 bases, and 16 bases separated the two germline ends. This CDR3 is 18 amino acids long. The CDR3 region is CATSRDRETQTSTDTQYF. DNA of the CDR3: TGTGCCACCAGCAGAGATCGGGAGACACAAACTAGCACAGATACGCAGTATTTT.

The J gene is TRBJ2-1, the V gene TRBV11-2; tentative D call: TRBD1 (6 bases). From germline, CDR1 is SGHAT and CDR2 FQNNGV. CDR3 size: 17 residues. V lost 0 bases to trimming and J lost 1 base, with 13 bases between them. The CDR3 spells CASSLDLGRGSYNEQFF. Written as DNA, the CDR3 is TGTGCCAGCAGCTTAGATCTAGGCAGGGGATCCTACAATGAGCAGTTCTTC.

The V gene is TRBV7-9, the J gene TRBJ1-1; no clear D. Trimming left V 5 bases short and J 0 bases short, with 13 bases between. The germline CDR1 and CDR2 sequences are SEHNR and FQNEAQ (reference sequence). The CDR3 is made up of 15 amino acids. CDR3: CASSPPPPVNTEAFF. For the CDR3, the DNA is TGTGCCAGCAGCCCACCCCCGCCGGTGAACACTGAAGCTTTCTTT.

Comments on this clone: This sample also contains other DNA sequences that code for the same CDR3. The genes are TRBV6-5 and TRBJ1-2, with 9 bases lining up with TRBD1. This CDR3 is 12 amino acids long. After removal of 6 bases from V and 6 bases from J, the junction contained 2 bases not matched to a gene. Looked up from germline, CDR1 is MNHEY and CDR2 is SVGAGI. The CDR3 spells CASSRTGDGYTF. The DNA of the CDR3 is TGTGCCAGCAGCCGGACAGGGGATGGCTACACCTTC.

This clone was seen a handful of times. This rearrangement joins TRBV4-2 to TRBJ2-4; maybe TRBD2 (6 bases). The germline CDR1 and CDR2 sequences are LGHNA and YNFKEQ. The length of the CDR3 is 15 residues. V lost 1 base and J lost 12, with 19 bases in between. Here the CDR3 reads CASSQVAGREKTQYF. The CDR3 nucleotides read TGTGCCAGCAGCCAAGTAGCAGGGCGGGAAAAAACTCAGTACTTC.

The count of this clone is one. This rearrangement joins TRBV6-5 to TRBJ1-2, with D hard to call. The germline CDR1 and CDR2 sequences are MNHEY and SVGAGI. The CDR3 has 14 residues. With 5 bases removed from V and 1 base from J, the gap between germline ends came to 11 bases. The CDR3 reads CASSPGSSNYGYTF. The CDR3 nucleotides are TGTGCCAGCAGTCCTGGGAGCAGTAACTATGGCTACACCTTC.

V gene TRBV11-2 combines with J gene TRBJ1-5, with D possibly TRBD1 on 6 matching bases. The V gene's germline CDR1 is SGHAT and CDR2 FQNNGV. V was clipped by 5 bases and J by 1 base, with 6 bases between them. The length of the CDR3 is 13 residues. DNA for the CDR3: TGTGCCAGCAGCCAGGGGAGCAATCAGCCCCAGCATTTT. It is translated as CASSQGSNQPQHF.